This entry features one T cell receptor (beta chain) sequence. The antigen is not known. The study reverse transcribed the entire isolated RNA, so it sequenced expressed TCRB transcripts. Measured with immunoSEQ multiplex PCR; TCRdb has only the in-frame clones, and not every one. The profile covers about 340,000 clones, with 13% appearing a single time and around 0.016% taken by the ten largest. CDR3 length equals 15 residues. Germline CDR1 is SGHVS and CDR2 is FQNEAQ. V dropped 5 bases and J dropped 0 bases, with 12 bases sitting between them. The data originate from a study of beta chain features in type 1 diabetes. About the study: Patients were similar to healthy donors in age and gender (as well as in cell yields). Across all samples, about 100,000,000 sorted cells were examined. General study results and limits: VDJ junctions from type 1 diabetes patients carried fewer insertions and larger deletions. Type 1 diabetes patients showed a moderate but significant shortening of TCRB CDR3s in all four CD4+ subsets.

J is TRBJ2-3 and V is TRBV7-8; D possibly corresponds to TRBD2 (5 bases). Material for sequencing was naive CD4+ T cells from blood. This receptor was taken from a woman between 18 and 29 years old with type 1 diabetes. The CDR3 spells CASSPRRGSTDTQYF. Written as DNA, the CDR3 is TGTGCCAGCAGCCCACGACGGGGAAGCACAGATACGCAGTATTTT.